The 14 T cell receptor beta chains reported below all come from one sample, sequenced in a study of early T cells in non-severe SARS-CoV-2 infection. TCRdb re-called the 5' RACE reads through MiXCR, storing one row per CDR3 protein. The data contain some 55,000 distinct CDR3 sequences, 10% to 15% of them seen just once; the ten biggest clones take up 2.5% to 3%. Sequenced material: whole blood. The receptor set was obtained from an adult who was a healthcare worker with PCR-confirmed SARS-CoV-2 infection or an uninfected control (not recorded which).

This clonotype came up many times. This chain joins TRBV28 and TRBJ1-1, with 11 bases that match TRBD1. The J segment lost 4 bases and the V segment lost 10 bases, leaving 14 bases of the junction unmatched. Germline V gene data show CDR1 as MDHEN and CDR2 as SYDVKM. The CDR3 is 16 residues long. CDR3 DNA sequence: TGTGCCACCACCGGGACAGGGGGATTCGCAGGCACTGAAGCTTTCTTT. Translated: CATTGTGGFAGTEAFF.

This clonotype has ten or more counts. This chain connects TRBV20-1 to TRBJ2-5; 9 nucleotides line up with TRBD1. Germline values: CDR1 DFQATT, CDR2 SNEGSKA (reference sequence). With 3 bases clipped from V and 2 bases from J, the junction kept 10 bases outside the gene matches. The CDR3 has 16 residues. CDR3 protein: CSASTVVGQGQETQYF. As DNA, the CDR3 is TGCAGTGCTAGTACCGTGGTGGGACAGGGACAAGAGACCCAGTACTTC.

CDR3 amino acids: CSVGHQGRETQYF. The CDR3 region has the DNA TGCAGCGTTGGTCACCAGGGAAGAGAGACCCAGTACTTC. V and J are TRBV29-1 and TRBJ2-5; D might be TRBD1 (5 bases). Per germline, CDR1 SQVTM and CDR2 ANQGSEA. The CDR3 is 13 amino acids. Trimming shortened V by 4 bases and J by 4 bases, and 13 bases separated the two germline ends. Full variable domain (missing parts from reference TRBV29-1 and TRBJ2-5): SAVISQKPSRDICQRGTSLTIQCQVDSQVTMMFWYRQQPGQSLTLIATANQGSEATYESGFVIDKFPISRPNLTFSTLTVSNMSPEDSSIYLCSVGHQGRETQYFGPGTRLLVL.

A remark on this clonotype: The junction and the germline gene differ at one end; a read error may be behind it. The chain combines TRBV27 with TRBJ2-1; 9 bases align to TRBD2. CDR3 length equals 16 residues. Germline V gives CDR1 MNHEY, CDR2 SMNVEV (reference sequence). In nucleotides, the CDR3 is TGTGCCAGCAGTTTGCGGGGGGGCCGCTCCTACAATGGGCAGTTCTTC. Its translation is CASSLRGGRSYNGQFF.

A word on this clonotype: This may be a read error, as it is one base from a much larger clone. The rearrangement joins TRBV20-1 to TRBJ2-3; 8 bases fit TRBD2. In germline, CDR1 is DFQATT, CDR2 SNEGSKA (reference sequence). V shed 3 bases, J shed 4 bases, and the junction held 9 bases outside the gene matches. The CDR3 spans 15 residues. This chain's CDR3 is CSASIAAGVPDTQYF. DNA of the CDR3: TGCAGTGCTAGTATTGCAGCGGGAGTGCCAGATACGCAGTATTTT.

This clonotype was detected only a few times. This rearrangement joins TRBV20-1 to TRBJ1-1; 7 bases align to TRBD1. Germline CDR1 is DFQATT and CDR2 is SNEGSKA (reference sequence). V lost 0 bases to trimming and J lost 11 bases; unmatched junction nucleotides: 15. The CDR3 is 15 amino acids. CDR3 DNA sequence: TGCAGTGCTAGAGATTTGGGGTCGAAGGGGGCTGGGGCTTTCTTT. The encoded protein is CSARDLGSKGAGAFF.

This clonotype turned up a few times. The J gene is TRBJ2-1, the V gene TRBV14; D assignment may be TRBD1 or TRBD2 (6 bases each). The V and J ends lost 0 bases and 2 bases respectively, with 11 bases between them. Germline assignment: CDR1 SGHDN and CDR2 FVKESK. The CDR3 loop spans 16 amino acids. The CDR3 reads CASSQERGVAYNEQFF. The CDR3 coding sequence is TGTGCCAGCAGCCAAGAAAGGGGGGTCGCCTACAATGAGCAGTTCTTC.

CDR3 sequence (DNA): TGCGCCAGCAGCTTGGACGGGGGCGGGTCCTACAATGAGCAGTTCTTC. Residues: CASSLDGGGSYNEQFF. This rearrangement joins TRBV5-1 to TRBJ2-1; the D call may be TRBD1 or TRBD2 (6 bases each). The germline V and J ends were trimmed by 0 bases and 1 base, with 11 bases remaining between them. From germline, CDR1 is SGHRS and CDR2 YFSETQ. The CDR3 totals 16 residues. The whole variable domain, filled in from reference TRBV5-1 and TRBJ2-1, reads KAGVTQTPRYLIKTRGQQVTLSCSPISGHRSVSWYQQTPGQGLQFLFEYFSETQRNKGNFPGRFSGRQFSNSRSEMNVSTLELGDSALYLCASSLDGGGSYNEQFFGPGTRLTVL.

A few counts support this clonotype. This chain uses TRBV19 with TRBJ1-5; no clear D. V was cut by 7 bases and J by 5 bases, with 12 bases left in between. CDR3 length: 13 residues. The germline V gene has CDR1 LNHDA and CDR2 SQIVND (reference sequence). The CDR3 DNA sequence: TGTGCCAGTACCAATAGCGGGGATCAGCCCCAGCATTTT. This translates into CASTNSGDQPQHF.

This clonotype showed up many times. The rearrangement uses TRBV20-1 and TRBJ2-5; unclear D gene. The V gene lost 6 bases and the J gene lost 2 bases, with 25 bases spanning the gap. CDR1 is DFQATT, CDR2 SNEGSKA, per germline (reference sequence). This CDR3 is built from 17 residues. The CDR3 loop reads CSAPPRPGGKFQETQYF. CDR3 coding DNA: TGCAGTGCACCACCCCGGCCGGGTGGGAAGTTTCAAGAGACCCAGTACTTC.

This clonotype was detected only once. The V and J genes are TRBV12-3 or TRBV12-4 and TRBJ2-2; TRBD1 matches at 7 bases. With 5 bases clipped from V and 5 bases from J, the junction kept 8 bases outside the gene matches. The CDR3 has 15 amino acids. CDR3 sequence reads: CASSPDRVDTGELFF. DNA for the CDR3: TGTGCCAGCAGTCCTGACAGGGTCGATACCGGGGAGCTGTTTTTT.

The chain recombines TRBV29-1 with TRBJ2-3; D is unclear. Germline CDR1 and CDR2: SQVTM and ANQGSEA. Trimming stripped 5 bases from V and 2 bases from J, with 17 bases between. The CDR3 loop spans 15 amino acids. CDR3 nucleotides: TGCAGCGTTCTCCACCCGTCGCGGATCACAGATACGCAGTATTTT. Amino acids: CSVLHPSRITDTQYF.

This clonotype was seen many times. The chain employs TRBV19 and TRBJ1-5; tentative D call: TRBD1 (6 bases). This CDR3 is built from 15 residues. Trimming removed 1 base from V and 5 bases from J, with 12 bases in between. From germline, CDR1 is LNHDA and CDR2 SQIVND (reference sequence). The CDR3 DNA reads as TGTGCCAGTAGTATAGGCCAGGGGCCTTATCAGCCCCAGCATTTT. Its protein product is CASSIGQGPYQPQHF.

This clonotype was detected many times. This chain joins TRBV4-1 and TRBJ1-5; 7 bases align to TRBD1. Germline CDR1 MGHRA, CDR2 YSYEKL. The CDR3 has 15 amino acids. The V gene end was trimmed by 0 bases and the J gene end by 2 bases; junction bases not matched to a gene: 1. The DNA of the CDR3 is TGCGCCAGCAGCCAAGAAGACAGGGGCAATCAGCCCCAGCATTTT. Its translation: CASSQEDRGNQPQHF.